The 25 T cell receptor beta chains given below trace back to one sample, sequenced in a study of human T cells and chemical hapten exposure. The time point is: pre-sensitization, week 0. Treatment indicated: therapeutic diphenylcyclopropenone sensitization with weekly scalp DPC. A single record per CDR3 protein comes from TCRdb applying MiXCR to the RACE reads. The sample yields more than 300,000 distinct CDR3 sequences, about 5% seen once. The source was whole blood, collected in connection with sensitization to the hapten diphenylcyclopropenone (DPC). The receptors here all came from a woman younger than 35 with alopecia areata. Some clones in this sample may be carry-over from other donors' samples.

Here the CDR3 reads CASSEANTQETQYF. As DNA, the CDR3 is TGTGCCAGCAGCGAAGCGAACACTCAAGAGACCCAGTACTTC. The V gene is TRBV7-9, the J gene TRBJ2-5, with D hard to call. The V and J ends lost 5 bases and 2 bases respectively, with 12 bases between them. Germline V CDR1 and CDR2: SEHNR, FQNEAQ (reference sequence). The CDR3 consists of 14 residues. Together with reference TRBV7-9 and TRBJ2-5, the CDR3 gives the full variable domain: DTGVSQNPRHKITKRGQNVTFRCDPISEHNRLYWYRQTLGQGPEFLTYFQNEAQLEKSRLLSDRFSAERPKGSFSTLEIQRTEQGDSAMYLCASSEANTQETQYFGPGTRLLVL.

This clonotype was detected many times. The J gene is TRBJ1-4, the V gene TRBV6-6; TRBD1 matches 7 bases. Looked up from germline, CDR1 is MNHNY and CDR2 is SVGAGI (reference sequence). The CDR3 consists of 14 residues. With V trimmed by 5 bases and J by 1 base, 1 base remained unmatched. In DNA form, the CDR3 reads TGTGCCAGCAGTCGACAGGGAACTAATGAAAAACTGTTTTTT. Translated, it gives CASSRQGTNEKLFF.

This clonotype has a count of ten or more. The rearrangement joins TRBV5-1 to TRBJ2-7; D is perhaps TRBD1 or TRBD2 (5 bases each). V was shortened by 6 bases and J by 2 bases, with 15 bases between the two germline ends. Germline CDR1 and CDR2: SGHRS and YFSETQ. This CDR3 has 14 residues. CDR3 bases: TGCGCCAGCAATCGGGGCGTCGGGGCCTACGAGCAGTACTTC. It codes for CASNRGVGAYEQYF.

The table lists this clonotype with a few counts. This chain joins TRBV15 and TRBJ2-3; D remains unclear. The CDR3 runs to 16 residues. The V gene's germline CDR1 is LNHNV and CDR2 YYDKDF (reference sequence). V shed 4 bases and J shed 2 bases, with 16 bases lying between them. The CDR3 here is CATSIRLSPTTDTQYF. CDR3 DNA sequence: TGTGCCACCAGCATCAGACTGTCTCCAACCACAGATACGCAGTATTTT.

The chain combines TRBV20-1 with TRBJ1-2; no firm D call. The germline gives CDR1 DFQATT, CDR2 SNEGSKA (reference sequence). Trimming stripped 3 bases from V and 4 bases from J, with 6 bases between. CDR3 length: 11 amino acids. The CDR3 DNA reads TGCAGTGCTAGGGAAGGCTATGGCTACACCTTC. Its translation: CSAREGYGYTF.

CDR3 nucleotide sequence: TGTGCCAGCTCTGGGACAGGGGCCGCAGTAGGAGCTTTCTTT. Its translation: CASSGTGAAVGAFF. The chain joins TRBV18 to TRBJ1-1, with TRBD1 identical over 10 bases. J lost 10 bases, V lost 6 bases, and 11 bases had no gene match. Germline CDR1 is KGHSH and CDR2 is LQKENI. CDR3 length: 14 residues. The full variable domain, with the rest looked up from reference TRBV18 and TRBJ1-1, is NAGVMQNPRHLVRRRGQEARLRCSPMKGHSHVYWYRQLPEEGLKFMVYLQKENIIDESGMPKERFSAEFPKEGPSILRIQQVVRGDSAAYFCASSGTGAAVGAFFGQGTRLTVV.

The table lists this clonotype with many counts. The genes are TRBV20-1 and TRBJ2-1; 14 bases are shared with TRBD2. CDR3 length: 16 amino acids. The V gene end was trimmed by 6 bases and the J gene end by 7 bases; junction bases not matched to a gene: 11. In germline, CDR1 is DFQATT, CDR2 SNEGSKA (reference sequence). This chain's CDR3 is CSAILGGLAGGNEQFF. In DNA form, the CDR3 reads TGCAGTGCCATCCTTGGAGGACTAGCGGGGGGAAATGAGCAGTTCTTC.

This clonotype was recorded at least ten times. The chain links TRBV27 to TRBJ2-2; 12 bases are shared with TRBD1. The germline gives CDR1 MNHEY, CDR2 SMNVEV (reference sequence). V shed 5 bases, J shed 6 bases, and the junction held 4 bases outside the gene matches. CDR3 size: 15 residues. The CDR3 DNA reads TGTGCCAGCAGTGGTTGGGACAGGGGGCCCGGGGAGCTGTTTTTT. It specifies CASSGWDRGPGELFF.

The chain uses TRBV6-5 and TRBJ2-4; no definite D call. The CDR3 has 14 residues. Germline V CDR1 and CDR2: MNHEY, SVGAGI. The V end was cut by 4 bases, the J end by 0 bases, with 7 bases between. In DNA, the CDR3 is TGTGCCAGCAGTTCCCCATTAGCCAAAAACATTCAGTACTTC. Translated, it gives CASSSPLAKNIQYF.

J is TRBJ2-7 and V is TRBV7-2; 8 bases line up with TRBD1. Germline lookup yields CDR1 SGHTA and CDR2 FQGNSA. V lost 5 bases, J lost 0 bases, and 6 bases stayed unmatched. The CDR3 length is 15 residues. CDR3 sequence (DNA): TGTGCCAGCAGCATCGACAGGGGAAGCTCCTACGAGCAGTACTTC. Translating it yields CASSIDRGSSYEQYF. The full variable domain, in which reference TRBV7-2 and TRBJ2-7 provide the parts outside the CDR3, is GAGVSQSPSNKVTEKGKDVELRCDPISGHTALYWYRQSLGQGLEFLIYFQGNSAPDKSGLPSDRFSAERTGGSVSTLTIQRTQQEDSAVYLCASSIDRGSSYEQYFGPGTRLTVT.

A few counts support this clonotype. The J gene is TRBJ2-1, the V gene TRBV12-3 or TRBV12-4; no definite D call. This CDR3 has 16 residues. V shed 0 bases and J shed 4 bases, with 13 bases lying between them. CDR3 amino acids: CASSLAMRNRYNEQFF. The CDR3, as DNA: TGTGCCAGCAGTTTAGCGATGCGGAATAGATACAATGAGCAGTTCTTC.

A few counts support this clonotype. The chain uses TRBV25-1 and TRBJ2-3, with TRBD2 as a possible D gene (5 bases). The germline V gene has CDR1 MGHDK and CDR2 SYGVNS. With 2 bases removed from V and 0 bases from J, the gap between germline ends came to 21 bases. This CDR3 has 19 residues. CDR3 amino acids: CASSESLASKQTSTDTQYF. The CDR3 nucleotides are TGTGCCAGCAGTGAAAGTCTAGCTAGCAAGCAAACTAGCACAGATACGCAGTATTTT.

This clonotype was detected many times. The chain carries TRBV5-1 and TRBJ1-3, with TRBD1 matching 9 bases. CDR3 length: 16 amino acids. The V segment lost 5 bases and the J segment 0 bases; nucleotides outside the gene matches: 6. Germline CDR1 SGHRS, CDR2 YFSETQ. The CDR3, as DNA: TGCGCCAGCAGTTCTACAGGGGGCCTCTCTGGAAACACCATATATTTT. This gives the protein CASSSTGGLSGNTIYF. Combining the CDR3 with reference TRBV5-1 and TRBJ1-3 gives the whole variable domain KAGVTQTPRYLIKTRGQQVTLSCSPISGHRSVSWYQQTPGQGLQFLFEYFSETQRNKGNFPGRFSGRQFSNSRSEMNVSTLELGDSALYLCASSSTGGLSGNTIYFGEGSWLTVV.

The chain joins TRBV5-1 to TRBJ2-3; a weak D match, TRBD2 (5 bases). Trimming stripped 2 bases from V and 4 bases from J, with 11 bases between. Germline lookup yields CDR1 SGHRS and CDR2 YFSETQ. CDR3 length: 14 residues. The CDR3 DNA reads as TGCGCCAGCAGCTTAGGTGCGGGCCCAGATACGCAGTATTTT. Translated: CASSLGAGPDTQYF.

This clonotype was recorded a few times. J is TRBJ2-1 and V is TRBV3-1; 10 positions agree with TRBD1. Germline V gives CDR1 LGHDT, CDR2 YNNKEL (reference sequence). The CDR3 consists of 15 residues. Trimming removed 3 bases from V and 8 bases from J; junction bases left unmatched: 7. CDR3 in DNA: TGTGCCAGCAGCCACGAAGGGACAGGGGTCTATGAGCAGTTCTTC. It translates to CASSHEGTGVYEQFF.

The CDR3 nucleotides are TGTGCCAGCAGCTCCCGCGGGGGGGCCGACTACGAGCAGTACTTC. Protein product: CASSSRGGADYEQYF. The chain recombines TRBV28 with TRBJ2-7; 9 bases line up with TRBD2. V lost 6 bases and J lost 3; bases outside the gene matches: 9. Per germline, CDR1 MDHEN and CDR2 SYDVKM. There are 15 residues in the CDR3.

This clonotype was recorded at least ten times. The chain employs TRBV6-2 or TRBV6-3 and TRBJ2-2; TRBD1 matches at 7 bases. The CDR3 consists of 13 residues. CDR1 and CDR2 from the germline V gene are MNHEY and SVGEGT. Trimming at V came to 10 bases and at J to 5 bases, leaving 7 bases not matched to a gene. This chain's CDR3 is CATQQGMTGELFF. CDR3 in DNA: TGTGCCACCCAACAGGGGATGACCGGGGAGCTGTTTTTT.

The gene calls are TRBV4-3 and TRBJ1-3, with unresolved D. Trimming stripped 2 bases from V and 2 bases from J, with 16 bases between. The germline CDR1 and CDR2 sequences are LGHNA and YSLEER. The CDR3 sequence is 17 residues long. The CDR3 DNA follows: TGCGCCAGCAGCCAACAAGCGCCCCCCGGCCCTGGAAACACCATATATTTT. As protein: CASSQQAPPGPGNTIYF.

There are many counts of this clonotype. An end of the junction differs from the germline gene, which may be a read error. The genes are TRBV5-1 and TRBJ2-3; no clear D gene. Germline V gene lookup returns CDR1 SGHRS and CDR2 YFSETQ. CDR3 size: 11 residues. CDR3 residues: CASSLEDTQYF. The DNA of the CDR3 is TGTGCCAGCAGTTTAGAGGATACGCAGTATTTT.

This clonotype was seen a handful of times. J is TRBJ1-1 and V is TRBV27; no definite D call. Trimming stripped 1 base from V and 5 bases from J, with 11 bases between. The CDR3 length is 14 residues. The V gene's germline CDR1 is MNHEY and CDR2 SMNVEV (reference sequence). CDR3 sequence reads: CASSLWWDRTEAFF. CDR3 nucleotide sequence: TGTGCCAGCAGTTTATGGTGGGATAGGACTGAAGCTTTCTTT.

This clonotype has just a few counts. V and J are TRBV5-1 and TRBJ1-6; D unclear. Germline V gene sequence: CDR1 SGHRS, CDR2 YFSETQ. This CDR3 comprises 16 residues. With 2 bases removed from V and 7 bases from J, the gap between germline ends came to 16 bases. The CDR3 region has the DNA TGCGCCAGCAGCTTTGGACGGGATAACCTGAATTCACCCCTCCACTTT. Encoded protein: CASSFGRDNLNSPLHF.

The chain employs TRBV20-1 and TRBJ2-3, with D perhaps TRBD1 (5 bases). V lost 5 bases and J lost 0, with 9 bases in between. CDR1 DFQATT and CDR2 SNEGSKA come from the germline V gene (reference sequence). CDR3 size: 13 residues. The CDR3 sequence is CSAPDRSTDTQYF. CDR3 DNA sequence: TGCAGTGCTCCTGACAGAAGCACAGATACGCAGTATTTT.

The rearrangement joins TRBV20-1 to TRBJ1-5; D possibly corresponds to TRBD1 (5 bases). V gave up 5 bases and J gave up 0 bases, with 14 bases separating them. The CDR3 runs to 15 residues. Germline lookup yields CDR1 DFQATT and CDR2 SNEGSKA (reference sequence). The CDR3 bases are TGCAGTGCTCATAGAGGGGCACATAGCAATCAGCCCCAGCATTTT. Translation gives CSAHRGAHSNQPQHF.

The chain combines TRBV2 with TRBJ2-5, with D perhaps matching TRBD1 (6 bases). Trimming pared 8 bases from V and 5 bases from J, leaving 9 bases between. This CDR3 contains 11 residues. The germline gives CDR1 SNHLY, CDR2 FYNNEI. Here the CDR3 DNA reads TGTGCCAGCGGACAGTACGAGACCCAGTACTTC. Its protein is CASGQYETQYF.

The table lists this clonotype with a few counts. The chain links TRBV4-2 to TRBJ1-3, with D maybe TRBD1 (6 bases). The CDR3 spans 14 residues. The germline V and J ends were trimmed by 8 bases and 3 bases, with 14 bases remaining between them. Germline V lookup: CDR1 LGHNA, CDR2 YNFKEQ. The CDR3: CASGQGKDGNTIYF. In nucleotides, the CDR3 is TGTGCCAGCGGTCAGGGGAAGGATGGAAACACCATATATTTT.